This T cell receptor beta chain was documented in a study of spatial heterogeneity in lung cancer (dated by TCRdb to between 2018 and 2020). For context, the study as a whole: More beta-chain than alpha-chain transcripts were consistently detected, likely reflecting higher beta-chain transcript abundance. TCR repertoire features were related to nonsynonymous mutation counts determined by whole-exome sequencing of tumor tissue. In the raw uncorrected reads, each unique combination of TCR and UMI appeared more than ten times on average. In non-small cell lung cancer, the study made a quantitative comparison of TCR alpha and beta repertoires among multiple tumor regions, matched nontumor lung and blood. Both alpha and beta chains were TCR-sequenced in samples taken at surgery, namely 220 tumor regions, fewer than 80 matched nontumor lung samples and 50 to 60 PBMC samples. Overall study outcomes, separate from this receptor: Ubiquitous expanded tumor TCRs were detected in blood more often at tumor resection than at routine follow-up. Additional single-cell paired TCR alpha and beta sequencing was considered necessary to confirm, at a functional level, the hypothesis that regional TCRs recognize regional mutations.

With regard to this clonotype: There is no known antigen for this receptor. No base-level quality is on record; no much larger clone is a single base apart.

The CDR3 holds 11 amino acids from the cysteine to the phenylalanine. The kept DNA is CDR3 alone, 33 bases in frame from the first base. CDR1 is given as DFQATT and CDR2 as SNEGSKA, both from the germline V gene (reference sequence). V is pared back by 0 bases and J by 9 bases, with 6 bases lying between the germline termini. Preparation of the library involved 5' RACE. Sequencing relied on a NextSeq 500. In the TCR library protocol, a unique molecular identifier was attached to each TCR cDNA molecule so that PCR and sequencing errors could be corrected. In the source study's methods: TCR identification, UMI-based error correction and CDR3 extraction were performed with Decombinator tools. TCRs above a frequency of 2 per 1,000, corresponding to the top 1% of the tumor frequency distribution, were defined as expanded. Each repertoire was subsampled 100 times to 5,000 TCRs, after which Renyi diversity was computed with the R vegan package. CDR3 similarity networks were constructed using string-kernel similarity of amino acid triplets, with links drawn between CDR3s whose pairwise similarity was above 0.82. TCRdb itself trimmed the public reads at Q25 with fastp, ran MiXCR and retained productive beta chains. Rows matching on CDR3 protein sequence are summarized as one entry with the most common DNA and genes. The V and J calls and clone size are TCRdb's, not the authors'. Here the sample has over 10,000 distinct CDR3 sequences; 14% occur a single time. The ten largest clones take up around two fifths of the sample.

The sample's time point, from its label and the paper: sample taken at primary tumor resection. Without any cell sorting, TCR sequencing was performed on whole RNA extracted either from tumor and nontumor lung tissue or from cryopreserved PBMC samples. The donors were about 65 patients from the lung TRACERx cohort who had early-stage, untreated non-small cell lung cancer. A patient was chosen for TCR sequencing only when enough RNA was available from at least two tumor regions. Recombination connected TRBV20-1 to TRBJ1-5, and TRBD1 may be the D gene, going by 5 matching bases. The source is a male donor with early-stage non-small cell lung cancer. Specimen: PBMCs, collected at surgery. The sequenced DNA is TGCAGTGCTAGAGAGGGGGGGCCCCAGCATTTT. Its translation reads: CSAREGGPQHF.